Listed below are T cell receptor beta chains from one sample, sequenced in a study of T cells after yellow fever vaccination. In TCRdb, the 5' RACE reads were re-called with MiXCR into one record per CDR3 protein. This sample has 450,000 to 650,000 distinct CDR3 sequences, with roughly 22% found just once. The material sequenced was PBMCs, taken 21 days after the first yellow fever vaccination. The receptors here all came from a man aged 18-30 years who received the YFV17D yellow fever vaccine. The CDR3 runs from the conserved cysteine through the conserved F or W. A D gene is named only where the DNA matches it firmly. Only part of the rows carry a size: once, few, many, or a class if the clone is expanded.

clone_size j_call d_call v_call cdr3_nt cdr3_aa
NA TRBJ2-3 TRBD1 TRBV7-9 TGTGCCAGCAGTCTAGGGTGGCAGGGGGCAGATACGCAGTATTTT CASSLGWQGADTQYF
NA TRBJ1-2 NA TRBV4-3 TGCGCCAGCAGCCAAGATTCGGGGGTCCTTAACTATGGCTACACCTTC CASSQDSGVLNYGYTF
NA TRBJ1-5 NA TRBV5-1 TGCGCCAGCAGCCTGGAGGGGCCAGGGGCAGCCCAGCATTTT CASSLEGPGAAQHF
few TRBJ1-2 TRBD1 TRBV28 TGTGCCAGCAGTCTCGCGGTTTGGACAGGGGGTTATGGCTACACCTTC CASSLAVWTGGYGYTF
few TRBJ2-1 TRBD1 TRBV27 TGTGCCAGCAGTTTTGGGACAGGGGGAAAGGTTGAGCAGTTCTTC CASSFGTGGKVEQFF
NA TRBJ2-5 TRBD2 TRBV18 TGTGCCAGCTCACCAAGGGCTAGCGGGGGAGAAGAGACCCAGTACTTC CASSPRASGGEETQYF
NA TRBJ2-2 NA TRBV7-2 TGTGCCAGCAGCTTAGCCCACCTCGGGTCCGGGGAGCTGTTTTTT CASSLAHLGSGELFF
once TRBJ2-1 NA TRBV5-1 TGCGCCAGCACCAACCTCACGGGCTTAGGTCTCAATGAGCAGTTCTTC CASTNLTGLGLNEQFF
few TRBJ2-7 NA TRBV10-3 TGTGCCTCCACGGTTGGCCCGAGCTCCTACGAGCAGTACTTC CASTVGPSSYEQYF
NA TRBJ1-4 NA TRBV4-1 TGCGCCAGCAGCCGGGCAGGAGTAGGAACTAATGAAAAACTGTTTTTT CASSRAGVGTNEKLFF
NA TRBJ2-7 TRBD2 TRBV20-1 TGCAGTGCTGGCACTCGACTAGCGGCAACCTACGAGCAGTACTTC CSAGTRLAATYEQYF
NA TRBJ2-5 NA TRBV18 TGTGCCAGCTCACCACCGCCGGTTAATTTGCGGGGTTCGGAGACCCAGTACTTC CASSPPPVNLRGSETQYF
few TRBJ1-5 NA TRBV24-1 TGTGCCACCAGTGGTGGGCCACGCAATCAGCCCCAGCATTTT CATSGGPRNQPQHF
few TRBJ1-5 NA TRBV10-1 TGCGCCAGCAGTGACGCCCCCGAGATTGAATCCCAGCATTTT CASSDAPEIESQHF
NA TRBJ1-6 NA TRBV5-5 TGTGCCAGCAGCTTGGAACGGGCGGGGAGGTCACCCCTCCACTTT CASSLERAGRSPLHF
NA TRBJ1-1 NA TRBV10-3 TGTGCCATCAGCCCCAGGGGAGGGGACACTGAAGCTTTCTTT CAISPRGGDTEAFF
NA TRBJ2-7 NA TRBV4-2 TGTGCCAGCAGCTATCTACGGGACAACTCCTACGAGCAGTACTTC CASSYLRDNSYEQYF
many TRBJ1-1 NA TRBV29-1 TGCAGCGTTGAAGGGCAGGGCAACACTGAAGCTTTCTTT CSVEGQGNTEAFF
NA TRBJ2-1 TRBD2 TRBV4-1 TGCGCCAGCAGCCATTCTAGCGGGGGATACAATGAGCAGTTCTTC CASSHSSGGYNEQFF
NA TRBJ2-5 NA TRBV27 TGTGCCAGCAGTTTTGGGGCGTACGAGACCCAGTACTTC CASSFGAYETQYF
few TRBJ2-7 TRBD1 TRBV18 TGTGCCAGCTCACAATCCCGGGACAGCTTGGTCGGGGAGCAGTACTTC CASSQSRDSLVGEQYF
NA TRBJ2-5 TRBD1 TRBV29-1 TGCAGCGGTGACAGGGGGGGGGAGACCCAGTACTTC CSGDRGGETQYF
NA TRBJ2-3 TRBD2 TRBV7-2 TGTGCCAGCAGCCCCGAACTAGCGGGGACCACAGATACGCAGTATTTT CASSPELAGTTDTQYF
few TRBJ1-1 NA TRBV5-1 TGCGCCAGCAGCCGGGACATATCTGAAGCTTTCTTT CASSRDISEAFF
many TRBJ1-1 NA TRBV18 TGTGCCAGCTCACCGGGAGGGGCTGAAGCTTTCTTT CASSPGGAEAFF
NA TRBJ2-5 NA TRBV4-2 TGTGCCAGCAGCCCTTTGGTAGCTGGGTACCAAGAGACCCAGTACTTC CASSPLVAGYQETQYF
NA TRBJ2-5 NA TRBV5-1 TGCGCCAGCAGCCCCGGGACCCCAGAGACCCAGTACTTC CASSPGTPETQYF
few TRBJ1-1 NA TRBV20-1 TGCAGTGCTAGGAAGTTCGGGTCTGGTAATGAAGCTTTCTTT CSARKFGSGNEAFF